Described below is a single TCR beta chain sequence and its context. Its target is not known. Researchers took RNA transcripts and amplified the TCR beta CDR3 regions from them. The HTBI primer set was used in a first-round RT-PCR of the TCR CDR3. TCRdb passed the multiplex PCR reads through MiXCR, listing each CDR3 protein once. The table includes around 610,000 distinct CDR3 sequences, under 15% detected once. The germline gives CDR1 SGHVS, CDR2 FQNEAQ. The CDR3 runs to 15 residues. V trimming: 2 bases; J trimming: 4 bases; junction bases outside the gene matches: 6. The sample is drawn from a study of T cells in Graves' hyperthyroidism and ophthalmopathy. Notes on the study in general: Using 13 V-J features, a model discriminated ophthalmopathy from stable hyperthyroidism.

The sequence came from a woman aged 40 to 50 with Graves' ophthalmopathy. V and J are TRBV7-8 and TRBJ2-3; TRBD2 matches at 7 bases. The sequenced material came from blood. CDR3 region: CASSLLEREADTQYF. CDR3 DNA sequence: TGTGCCAGCAGCTTATTGGAACGGGAGGCAGATACGCAGTATTTT.